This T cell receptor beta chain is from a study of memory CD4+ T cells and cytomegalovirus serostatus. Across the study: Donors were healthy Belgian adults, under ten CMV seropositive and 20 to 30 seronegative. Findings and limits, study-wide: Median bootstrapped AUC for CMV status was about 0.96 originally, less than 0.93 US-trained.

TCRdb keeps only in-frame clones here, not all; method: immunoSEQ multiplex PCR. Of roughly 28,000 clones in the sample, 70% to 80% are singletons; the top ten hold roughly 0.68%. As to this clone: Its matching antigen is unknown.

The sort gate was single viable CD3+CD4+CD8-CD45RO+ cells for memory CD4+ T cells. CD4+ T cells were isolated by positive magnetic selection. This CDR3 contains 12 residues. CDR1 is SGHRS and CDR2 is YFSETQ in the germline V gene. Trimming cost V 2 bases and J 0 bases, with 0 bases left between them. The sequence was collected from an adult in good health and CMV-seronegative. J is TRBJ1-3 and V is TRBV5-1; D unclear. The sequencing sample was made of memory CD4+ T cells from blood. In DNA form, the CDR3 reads TGCGCCAGCAGCTTCTCTGGAAACACCATATATTTT. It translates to CASSFSGNTIYF.